Listed here are 21 T cell receptor beta chains from one sample, sequenced in a study of OX40 agonist ivuxolimab in advanced cancers. Clones were read by immunoSEQ multiplex PCR, and TCRdb kept only the in-frame ones, dropping some. Among fewer than 30,000 clones listed, around nine tenths were seen once. The specimen comprised CD4+ or CD8+ T cells sorted from blood, sampled in a trial of the OX40 agonist ivuxolimab. Every receptor here comes from an adult with an advanced solid tumor such as melanoma, head and neck, liver or kidney cancer.

This clone was seen only once. This chain joins TRBV28 and TRBJ2-2; unclear D gene. Trimming cost V 1 base and J 0 bases, with 9 bases left between them. The CDR3 totals 16 residues. In germline, CDR1 is MDHEN, CDR2 SYDVKM. As DNA, the CDR3 is TGTGCCAGCAGTTTATATGGGTTCGCGAACACCGGGGAGCTGTTTTTT. It yields the protein CASSLYGFANTGELFF.

J is TRBJ2-1 and V is TRBV11-2, with TRBD2 matching 8 bases. Per the germline V gene, CDR1 is SGHAT and CDR2 is FQNNGV. Trimming cost V 1 base and J 4 bases; bases outside gene matches: 9. The CDR3 is made up of 17 amino acids. The DNA for the CDR3 is TGTGCCAGCAGCTTAGGAGTGAGCGGGGGAAGATACAATGAGCAGTTCTTC. Protein: CASSLGVSGGRYNEQFF.

This chain uses TRBV28 with TRBJ2-7; 8 bases fit TRBD1. The CDR3 covers 15 residues. Trimming cost V 6 bases and J 3 bases; bases outside gene matches: 10. CDR1 and CDR2 from the germline V gene are MDHEN and SYDVKM. For the CDR3, the DNA is TGTGCCAGCAGGGAGCAGGGGGCGCTTGTCTACGAGCAGTACTTC. It is translated as CASREQGALVYEQYF.

V is TRBV13 and J is TRBJ2-7, with a tentative D call TRBD1 (5 bases). The V and J ends lost 1 base and 7 bases respectively, with 11 bases between them. This CDR3 comprises 13 residues. Looked up from germline, CDR1 is PRHDT and CDR2 is FYEKMQ (reference sequence). CDR3 sequence reads: CASSLEGSSEQYF. Here the CDR3 DNA reads TGTGCCAGCAGCTTAGAGGGGTCTAGTGAGCAGTACTTC. The entire variable domain, with the rest obtained from reference TRBV13 and TRBJ2-7, is as follows: AAGVIQSPRHLIKEKRETATLKCYPIPRHDTVYWYQQGPGQDPQFLISFYEKMQSDKGSIPDRFSAQQFSDYHSELNMSSLELGDSALYFCASSLEGSSEQYFGPGTRLTVT.

This chain connects TRBV30 to TRBJ1-2; D call uncertain. This CDR3 spans 17 amino acids. Trimming left V 2 bases short and J 1 base short, with 20 bases between. CDR1 and CDR2 (germline): GTSNPN, SVGIG (reference sequence). CDR3 DNA sequence: TGTGCCTGGAGTCCATACAAGAACACCTACTATAACTATGGCTACACCTTC. Translated: CAWSPYKNTYYNYGYTF.

This clone appeared a single time. The junction differs from germline at one of its ends, possibly a read error. The J gene is TRBJ2-7, the V gene TRBV13; 13 bases match TRBD2. CDR3 length: 15 amino acids. From germline, CDR1 is PRHDT and CDR2 FYEKMQ (reference sequence). The CDR3: CASSLTGTSGAATHF. DNA of the CDR3: TGTGCCAGCAGCCTAACCGGGACTAGCGGGGCAGCGACGCACTTC.

The J gene is TRBJ2-1, the V gene TRBV9; 10 bases are a match to TRBD1. The germline V gene has CDR1 SGDLS and CDR2 YYNGEE. With V trimmed by 0 bases and J by 4 bases, 1 base remained unmatched. CDR3 length equals 15 residues. CDR3 DNA sequence: TGTGCCAGCAGCGTAGGGACAGGGGGGTACAATGAGCAGTTCTTC. Amino acid sequence: CASSVGTGGYNEQFF.

This chain joins TRBV6-5 and TRBJ2-7; 7 bases line up with TRBD1. Losses at the gene ends were 1 base for V and 3 bases for J; bases not matched to a gene: 6. CDR3 length equals 15 residues. CDR1 and CDR2 (germline): MNHEY, SVGAGI. CDR3 DNA: TGTGCCAGCAGTTACTACAGGGGTAGTCGCTACGAGCAGTACTTC. Its protein is CASSYYRGSRYEQYF.

This clone has just one count. The chain links TRBV2 to TRBJ1-4; no clear D gene. This CDR3 region has 13 residues. Per germline, CDR1 SNHLY and CDR2 FYNNEI. Trimming shortened V by 6 bases and J by 8 bases, and 13 bases separated the two germline ends. As DNA, the CDR3 is TGTGCCAGCAGGGGCCTAGGTCGGGAAAAACTGTTTTTT. It encodes CASRGLGREKLFF.

This clone was seen once. V gene TRBV28 combines with J gene TRBJ2-3; D is perhaps TRBD1 (8 bases). CDR1 and CDR2 from the germline V gene are MDHEN and SYDVKM. The CDR3 covers 15 residues. Trimming removed 6 bases at V and 3 bases at J, with 16 bases between. The CDR3 nucleotides read TGTGCCAGCAGCTTCTACAGGGGGGGAACAGATACGCAGTATTTT. Translation: CASSFYRGGTDTQYF. Variable domain in full (rest from reference TRBV28 and TRBJ2-3): DVKVTQSSRYLVKRTGEKVFLECVQDMDHENMFWYRQDPGLGLRLIYFSYDVKMKEKGDIPEGYSVSREKKERFSLILESASTNQTSMYLCASSFYRGGTDTQYFGPGTRLTVL.

The chain carries TRBV27 and TRBJ2-7; no clear D. V was cut by 0 bases and J by 5 bases, with 17 bases left in between. Per the germline V gene, CDR1 is MNHEY and CDR2 is SMNVEV (reference sequence). The CDR3 extends over 16 amino acids. CDR3 in amino acids: CASSLSVAAVVDEQYF. CDR3 sequence (DNA): TGTGCCAGCAGTTTATCGGTGGCAGCAGTTGTCGACGAGCAGTACTTC.

This rearrangement joins TRBV5-6 to TRBJ2-1; D not resolved. Germline CDR1 and CDR2: SGHDT and YYEEEE. This CDR3 region has 11 residues. Trimming removed 0 bases from V and 9 bases from J, with 4 bases in between. The CDR3 DNA reads as TGTGCCAGCAGCTTGGGGCCTGAGCAGTTCTTC. It yields the protein CASSLGPEQFF.

This rearrangement joins TRBV6-5 to TRBJ1-2; D might be TRBD1 (5 bases). This CDR3 comprises 12 residues. Trimming took 2 bases from V and 4 from J, leaving 5 bases between them. Germline values: CDR1 MNHEY, CDR2 SVGAGI. For the CDR3, the DNA is TGTGCCAGCAGTTACGGGGGCTATGGCTACACCTTC. Translation gives CASSYGGYGYTF.

The chain employs TRBV6-4 and TRBJ2-1, with D possibly matching TRBD1 (6 bases). CDR1 and CDR2 from the germline V gene are MRHNA and SNTAGT. The CDR3 spans 16 residues. The ends were cut back, 4 bases at V and 0 bases at J, with 13 bases in the middle. The CDR3 bases are TGTGCCAGCAGTGGCACAGGGAAAGCCTCCTACAATGAGCAGTTCTTC. As protein: CASSGTGKASYNEQFF.

The genes are TRBV6-6 and TRBJ1-1; no clear D. The ends were cut back, 9 bases at V and 0 bases at J, with 11 bases in the middle. The V gene's germline CDR1 is MNHNY and CDR2 SVGAGI (reference sequence). This CDR3 is built from 13 residues. CDR3 sequence (DNA): TGTGCCAGTAGTGAGTTCTTGAACACTGAAGCTTTCTTT. Translated, it gives CASSEFLNTEAFF.

This chain joins TRBV4-3 and TRBJ1-1; no definite D call. The CDR3 has 17 residues. Germline lookup yields CDR1 LGHNA and CDR2 YSLEER. Trimming shortened V by 1 base and J by 1 base, and 16 bases separated the two germline ends. The CDR3 loop is CASSQGSKLLGNTEAFF. The CDR3, as DNA: TGCGCCAGCAGCCAAGGGTCTAAGTTGCTGGGGAACACTGAAGCTTTCTTT.

This clone was recorded a few times. The chain employs TRBV7-2 and TRBJ1-2; 8 nucleotides align to TRBD1. Germline trimming cut 1 base from V and 1 base from J; bases unmatched to any gene: 2. CDR3 length: 15 amino acids. CDR1 and CDR2 from the germline V gene are SGHTA and FQGNSA. The CDR3 nucleotides are TGTGCCAGCAGCTTAGGGACAGGGATTAACTATGGCTACACCTTC. Its protein is CASSLGTGINYGYTF.

The chain combines TRBV27 with TRBJ2-1, with TRBD1 identical over 8 bases. In germline, CDR1 is MNHEY, CDR2 SMNVEV (reference sequence). CDR3 size: 15 residues. Unmatched junction bases numbered 5, after V lost 0 bases and J lost 7 bases. CDR3 amino acids: CASSLSAGGGNEQFF. The CDR3 DNA sequence: TGTGCCAGCAGTTTATCGGCAGGGGGCGGGAATGAGCAGTTCTTC.

This chain links TRBV4-1 with TRBJ1-2; D may be TRBD1 (5 bases). The CDR3 extends over 13 amino acids. Per germline, CDR1 MGHRA and CDR2 YSYEKL. Trimming removed 0 bases at V and 8 bases at J, with 10 bases between. The CDR3 loop reads CASSQDDSGGYTF. The CDR3 bases are TGCGCCAGCAGCCAAGACGACAGCGGGGGCTACACCTTC.

The chain is built from TRBV7-3 and TRBJ2-7; D possibly corresponds to TRBD2 (6 bases). V lost 2 bases, J lost 1 base, and 12 bases lay in between. Germline V CDR1 and CDR2: SGHTA, FQGTGA. This CDR3 region has 15 residues. The CDR3 nucleotides are TGTGCCAGCAGCTTATGGGGGGATTCTTCCTACGAGCAGTACTTC. Its protein product is CASSLWGDSSYEQYF.

The genes are TRBV7-9 and TRBJ1-3, with D perhaps matching TRBD1 (5 bases). This CDR3 comprises 13 residues. The V gene lost 3 bases and the J gene lost 9 bases, with 12 bases spanning the gap. CDR1 and CDR2 (germline): SEHNR, FQNEAQ (reference sequence). This CDR3 reads CASSLEGAGTIYF. The CDR3 nucleotides are TGTGCCAGCAGCTTGGAAGGGGCGGGCACCATATATTTT.